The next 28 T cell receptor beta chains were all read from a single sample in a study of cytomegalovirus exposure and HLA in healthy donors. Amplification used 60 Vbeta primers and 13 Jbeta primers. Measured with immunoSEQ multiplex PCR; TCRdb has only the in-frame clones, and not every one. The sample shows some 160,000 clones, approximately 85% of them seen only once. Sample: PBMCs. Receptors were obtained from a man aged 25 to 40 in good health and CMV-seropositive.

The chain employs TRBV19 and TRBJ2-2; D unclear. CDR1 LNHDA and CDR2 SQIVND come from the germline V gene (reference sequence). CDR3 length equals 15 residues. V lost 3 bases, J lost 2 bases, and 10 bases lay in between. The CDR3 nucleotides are TGTGCCAGTAGTATCAACAGCTTAAACACCGGGGAGCTGTTTTTT. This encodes CASSINSLNTGELFF. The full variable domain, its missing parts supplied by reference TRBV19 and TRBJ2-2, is DGGITQSPKYLFRKEGQNVTLSCEQNLNHDAMYWYRQDPGQGLRLIYYSQIVNDFQKGDIAEGYSVSREKKESFPLTVTSAQKNPTAFYLCASSINSLNTGELFFGEGSRLTVL.

As DNA, the CDR3 is TGTGCCAGCAGCTTCCCGGGACTAGCGGGTTACAATGAGCAGTTCTTC. Residues: CASSFPGLAGYNEQFF. The J gene is TRBJ2-1, the V gene TRBV11-2; 12 positions match TRBD2. The trim removed 3 bases at V and 4 bases at J, leaving 4 bases unmatched. CDR1 and CDR2 from the germline V gene are SGHAT and FQNNGV. The CDR3 totals 16 residues.

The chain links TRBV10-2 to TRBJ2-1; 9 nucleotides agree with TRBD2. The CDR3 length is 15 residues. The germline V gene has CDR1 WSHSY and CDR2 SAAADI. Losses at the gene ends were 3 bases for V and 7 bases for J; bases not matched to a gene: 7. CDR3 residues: CASSDAAGGNNEQFF. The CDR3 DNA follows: TGCGCCAGCAGTGACGCAGCGGGAGGAAATAATGAGCAGTTCTTC.

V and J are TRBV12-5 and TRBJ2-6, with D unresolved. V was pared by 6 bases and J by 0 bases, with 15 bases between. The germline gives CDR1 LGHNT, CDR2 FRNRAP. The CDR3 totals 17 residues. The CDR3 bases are TGTGCTAGTGGCTCGACGCAACTAAACTCTGGGGCCAACGTCCTGACTTTC. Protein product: CASGSTQLNSGANVLTF.

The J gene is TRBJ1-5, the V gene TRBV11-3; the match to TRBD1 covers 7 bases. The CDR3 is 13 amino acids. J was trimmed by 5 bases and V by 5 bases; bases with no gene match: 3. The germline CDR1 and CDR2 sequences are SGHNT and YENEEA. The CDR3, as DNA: TGTGCCAGCAGCCCAACAGGGGATCAGCCCCAGCATTTT. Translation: CASSPTGDQPQHF. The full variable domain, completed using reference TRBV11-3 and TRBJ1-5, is EAGVVQSPRYKIIEKKQPVAFWCNPISGHNTLYWYLQNLGQGPELLIRYENEEAVDDSQLPKDRFSAERLKGVDSTLKIQPAELGDSAVYLCASSPTGDQPQHFGDGTRLSIL.

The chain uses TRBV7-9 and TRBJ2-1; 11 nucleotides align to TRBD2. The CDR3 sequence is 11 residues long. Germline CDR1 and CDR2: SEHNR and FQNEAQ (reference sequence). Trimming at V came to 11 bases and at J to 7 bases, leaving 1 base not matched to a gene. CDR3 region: CAGTSGNEQFF. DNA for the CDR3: TGTGCCGGGACTAGCGGTAATGAGCAGTTCTTC.

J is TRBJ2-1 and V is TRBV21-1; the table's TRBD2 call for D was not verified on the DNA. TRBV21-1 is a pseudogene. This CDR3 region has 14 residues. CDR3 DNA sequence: TGTGCCAACCAGTCTCCCAAGCGGGGCGGTGAGCAGTTCTTC. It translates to CANQSPKRGGEQFF.

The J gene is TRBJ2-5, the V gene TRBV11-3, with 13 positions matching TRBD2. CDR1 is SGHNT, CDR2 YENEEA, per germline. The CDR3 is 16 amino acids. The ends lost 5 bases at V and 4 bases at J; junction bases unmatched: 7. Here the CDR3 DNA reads TGTGCCAGCAGCACCTGGACTAGCGGGAGCTCAGAGACCCAGTACTTC. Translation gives CASSTWTSGSSETQYF.

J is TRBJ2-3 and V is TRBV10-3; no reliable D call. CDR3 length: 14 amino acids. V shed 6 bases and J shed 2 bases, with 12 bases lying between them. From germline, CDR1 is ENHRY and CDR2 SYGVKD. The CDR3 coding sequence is TGTGCCATCAGCACTCGACAAGACACAGATACGCAGTATTTT. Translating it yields CAISTRQDTDTQYF.

This CDR3 is CASSRKQGVKEGNSPLHF. CDR3 sequence (DNA): TGTGCCAGCAGCAGGAAACAGGGGGTTAAAGAAGGGAATTCACCCCTCCACTTT. This chain links TRBV21-1 with TRBJ1-6; the table's D call, TRBD1, has no DNA check behind it. TRBV21-1 is deemed a pseudogene. There are 18 residues in the CDR3.

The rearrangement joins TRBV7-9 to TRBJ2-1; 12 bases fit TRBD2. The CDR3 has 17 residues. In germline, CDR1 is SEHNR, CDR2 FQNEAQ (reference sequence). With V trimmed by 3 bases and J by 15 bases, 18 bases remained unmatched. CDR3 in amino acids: CASSFGRSRTSGAVGFF. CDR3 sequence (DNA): TGTGCCAGCAGCTTTGGCAGGAGTCGGACTAGCGGGGCCGTCGGGTTCTTC.

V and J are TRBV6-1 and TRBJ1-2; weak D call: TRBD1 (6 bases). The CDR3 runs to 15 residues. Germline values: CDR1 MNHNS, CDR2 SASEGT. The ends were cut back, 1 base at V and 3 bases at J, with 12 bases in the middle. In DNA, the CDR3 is TGTGCCAGCAGTGAAGAGGGCACAGGGCACTATGGCTACACCTTC. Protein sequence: CASSEEGTGHYGYTF.

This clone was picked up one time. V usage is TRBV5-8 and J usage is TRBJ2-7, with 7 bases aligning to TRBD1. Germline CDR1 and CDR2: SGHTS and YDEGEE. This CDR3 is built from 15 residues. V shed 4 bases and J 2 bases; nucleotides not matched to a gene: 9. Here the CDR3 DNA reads TGTGCCAGCAGCCGGGATTTAGGGGGCACCTACGAGCAGTACTTC. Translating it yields CASSRDLGGTYEQYF.

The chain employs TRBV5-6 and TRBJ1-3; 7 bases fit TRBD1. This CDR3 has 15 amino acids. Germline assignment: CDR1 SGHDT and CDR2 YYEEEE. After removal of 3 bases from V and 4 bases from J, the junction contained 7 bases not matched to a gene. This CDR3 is CASSSLKQGGNTIYF. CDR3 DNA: TGTGCCAGCAGCTCCCTTAAACAGGGGGGAAACACCATATATTTT.

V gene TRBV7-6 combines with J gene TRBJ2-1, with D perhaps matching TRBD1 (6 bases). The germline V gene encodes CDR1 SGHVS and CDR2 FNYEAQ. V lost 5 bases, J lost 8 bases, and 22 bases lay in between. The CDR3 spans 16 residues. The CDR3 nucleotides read TGTGCCAGCAGCCCCCCCGCCAGGGGCAATAGGGATGAGCAGTTCTTC. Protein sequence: CASSPPARGNRDEQFF.

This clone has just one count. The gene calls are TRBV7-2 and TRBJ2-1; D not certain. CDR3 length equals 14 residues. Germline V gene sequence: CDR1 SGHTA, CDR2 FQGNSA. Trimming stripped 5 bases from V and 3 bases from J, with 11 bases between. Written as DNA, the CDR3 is TGTGCCAGCAGCCCAAGCGAGTACTACAATGAGCAGTTCTTC. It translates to CASSPSEYYNEQFF.

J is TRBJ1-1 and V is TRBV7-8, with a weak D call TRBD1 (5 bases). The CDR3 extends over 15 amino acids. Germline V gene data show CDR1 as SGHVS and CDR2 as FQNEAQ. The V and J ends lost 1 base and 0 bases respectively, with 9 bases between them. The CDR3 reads CASSLVWGVNTEAFF. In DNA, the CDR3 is TGTGCCAGCAGCTTAGTTTGGGGGGTGAACACTGAAGCTTTCTTT.

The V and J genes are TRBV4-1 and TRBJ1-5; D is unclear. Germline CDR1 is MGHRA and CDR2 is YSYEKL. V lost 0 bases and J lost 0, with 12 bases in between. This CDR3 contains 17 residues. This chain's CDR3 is CASSQDSAGYSNQPQHF. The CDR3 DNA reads TGCGCCAGCAGCCAAGATAGCGCAGGTTATAGCAATCAGCCCCAGCATTTT.

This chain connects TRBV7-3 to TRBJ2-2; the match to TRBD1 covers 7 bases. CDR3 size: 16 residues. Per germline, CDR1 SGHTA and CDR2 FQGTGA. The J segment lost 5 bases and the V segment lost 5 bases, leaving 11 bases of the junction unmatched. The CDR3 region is CASSLYRGVGTGELFF. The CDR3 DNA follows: TGTGCCAGCAGCCTCTACAGGGGAGTGGGAACCGGGGAGCTGTTTTTT.

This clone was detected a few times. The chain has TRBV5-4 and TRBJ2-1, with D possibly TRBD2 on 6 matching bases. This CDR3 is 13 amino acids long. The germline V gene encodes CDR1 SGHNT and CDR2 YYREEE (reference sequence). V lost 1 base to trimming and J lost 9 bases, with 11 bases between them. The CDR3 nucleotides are TGTGCCAGCAGCTTGCCGGGAGCTATTGAGCAGTTCTTC. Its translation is CASSLPGAIEQFF.

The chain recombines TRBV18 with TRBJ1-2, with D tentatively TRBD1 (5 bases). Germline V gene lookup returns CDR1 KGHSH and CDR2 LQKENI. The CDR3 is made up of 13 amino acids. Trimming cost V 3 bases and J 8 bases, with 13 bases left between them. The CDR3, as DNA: TGTGCCAGCTCACCCTCGCAACCAGGGGGCTACACCTTC. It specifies CASSPSQPGGYTF.

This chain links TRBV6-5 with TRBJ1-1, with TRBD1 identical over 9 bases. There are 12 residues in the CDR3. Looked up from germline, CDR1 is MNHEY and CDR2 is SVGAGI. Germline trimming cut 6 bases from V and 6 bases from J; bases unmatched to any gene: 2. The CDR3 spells CASSRQGAEAFF. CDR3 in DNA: TGTGCCAGCAGCAGACAGGGGGCTGAAGCTTTCTTT.

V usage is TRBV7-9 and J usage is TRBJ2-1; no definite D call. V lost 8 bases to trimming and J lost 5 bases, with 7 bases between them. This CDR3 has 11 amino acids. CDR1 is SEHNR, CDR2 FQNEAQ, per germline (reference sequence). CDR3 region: CASQAHNEQFF. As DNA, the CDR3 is TGTGCCAGCCAGGCTCACAATGAGCAGTTCTTC.

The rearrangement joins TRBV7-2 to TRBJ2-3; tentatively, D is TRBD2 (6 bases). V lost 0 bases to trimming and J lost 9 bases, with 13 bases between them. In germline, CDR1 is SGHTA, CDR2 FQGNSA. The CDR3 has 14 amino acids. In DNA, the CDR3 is TGTGCCAGCAGCTTAGCCGGGGGAGGAGAGACGCAGTATTTT. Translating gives CASSLAGGGETQYF.

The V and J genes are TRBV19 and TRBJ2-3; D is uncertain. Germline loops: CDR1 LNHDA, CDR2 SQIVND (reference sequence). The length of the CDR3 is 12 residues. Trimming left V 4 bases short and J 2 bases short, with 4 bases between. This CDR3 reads CASSTFTDTQYF. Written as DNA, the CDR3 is TGTGCCAGTAGTACTTTCACAGATACGCAGTATTTT.

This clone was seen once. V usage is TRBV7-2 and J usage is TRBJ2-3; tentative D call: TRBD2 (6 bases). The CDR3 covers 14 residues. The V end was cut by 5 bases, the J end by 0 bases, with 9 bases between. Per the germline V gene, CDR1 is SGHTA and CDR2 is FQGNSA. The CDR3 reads CASSQGTSTDTQYF. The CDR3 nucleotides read TGTGCCAGCAGCCAAGGGACTAGCACAGATACGCAGTATTTT.

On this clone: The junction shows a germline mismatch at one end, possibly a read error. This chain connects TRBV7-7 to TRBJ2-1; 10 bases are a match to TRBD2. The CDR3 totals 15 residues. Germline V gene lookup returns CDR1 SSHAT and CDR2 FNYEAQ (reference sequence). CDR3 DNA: TGTGCTAGCAGCCCTAGCGGGAGTGAGAACAATGAGCAGTTCTTC. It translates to CASSPSGSENNEQFF.

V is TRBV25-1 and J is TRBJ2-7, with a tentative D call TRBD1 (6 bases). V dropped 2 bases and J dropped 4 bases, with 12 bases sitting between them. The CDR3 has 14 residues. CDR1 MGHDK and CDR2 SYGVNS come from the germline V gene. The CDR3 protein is CASSEGGRGYEQYF. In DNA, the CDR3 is TGTGCCAGCAGTGAAGGAGGCAGGGGTTACGAGCAGTACTTC.